Below are 25 T cell receptor beta chains sequenced from a single sample in a study of cytomegalovirus exposure and HLA in healthy donors (dated by TCRdb to about 2017). Preparation of the library involved the immunoSEQ multiplex PCR assay. For the multiplex PCR, a mixture combining 60 forward primers for TCR Vbeta segments and 13 reverse primers for TCR Jbeta segments was used. Imported from immuneACCESS, the table was reduced by TCRdb to in-frame sequences with V and J called. These copies leave out some clones; in studies compared against another copy, an unresolved V gene accounts for under half, and the cause of the remainder is not known. Across this sample there are 80,000 or so clones, with more than 60% seen only once. Around 3.1% of the sample is taken by the ten largest. Sequenced: PBMCs. The receptors were sampled from a man aged 45-65 years in good health and CMV-seropositive.

The chain couples TRBV6-5 to TRBJ1-2, with a tentative D call TRBD1 (6 bases). V was cut by 6 bases and J by 6 bases, with 17 bases left in between. The CDR3 totals 14 residues. CDR1 and CDR2 (germline): MNHEY, SVGAGI. CDR3 in DNA: TGTGCCAGCAGCCCAGGCGGGGGGGGCCATGGCTACACCTTC. Protein product: CASSPGGGGHGYTF.

The V call is TRBV6-5, the J call TRBJ1-1; D call uncertain. Trimming pared 6 bases from V and 3 bases from J, leaving 11 bases between. CDR3 size: 13 residues. The germline gives CDR1 MNHEY, CDR2 SVGAGI. The CDR3, as DNA: TGTGCCAGCAGGGATGCGAGGGACACTGAAGCTTTCTTT. The encoded protein is CASRDARDTEAFF.

The rearrangement joins TRBV25-1 to TRBJ1-1; 8 bases line up with TRBD1. The CDR3 runs to 12 residues. Germline V CDR1 and CDR2: MGHDK, SYGVNS. The trim removed 8 bases at V and 7 bases at J, leaving 6 bases unmatched. The CDR3 nucleotides read TGTGCCAGCGGACAGGGAGCGGGTGAAGCTTTCTTT. It yields the protein CASGQGAGEAFF.

The chain recombines TRBV13 with TRBJ1-1; 8 nucleotides line up with TRBD1. Germline lookup yields CDR1 PRHDT and CDR2 FYEKMQ (reference sequence). The CDR3 contains 12 residues. J gave up 8 bases and V 5 bases, and 4 bases lay outside the gene matches. CDR3 DNA sequence: TGTGCCAGCAGCGGACAGGGTCCGGAAGCTTTCTTT. It translates to CASSGQGPEAFF. The whole variable domain, filled in from reference TRBV13 and TRBJ1-1, reads AAGVIQSPRHLIKEKRETATLKCYPIPRHDTVYWYQQGPGQDPQFLISFYEKMQSDKGSIPDRFSAQQFSDYHSELNMSSLELGDSALYFCASSGQGPEAFFGQGTRLTVV.

This chain uses TRBV10-3 with TRBJ2-5; possibly TRBD1 for D (6 bases). This CDR3 spans 15 amino acids. V shed 4 bases and J shed 4 bases, with 16 bases lying between them. Germline loops: CDR1 ENHRY, CDR2 SYGVKD. The CDR3 reads CAISGSQDSPETQYF. The CDR3, as DNA: TGTGCCATCAGTGGGTCTCAGGACAGCCCAGAGACCCAGTACTTC.

The chain has TRBV30 and TRBJ2-5; 16 nucleotides match TRBD2. In germline, CDR1 is GTSNPN, CDR2 SVGIG (reference sequence). Losses at the gene ends were 3 bases for V and 2 bases for J; bases not matched to a gene: 9. The CDR3 has 18 residues. The CDR3 region is CAWSKGLAGGPWQETQYF. CDR3 in DNA: TGTGCCTGGAGCAAGGGACTAGCGGGAGGGCCGTGGCAAGAGACCCAGTACTTC.

In regard to this clone: One end of the junction varies from germline; a read error may be responsible. This sequence joins TRBV7-9 and TRBJ2-3; 9 bases map to TRBD1. The germline V gene has CDR1 SEHNR and CDR2 FQNEAQ (reference sequence). This CDR3 is 16 amino acids long. DNA for the CDR3: TGTTCCAGCAGCTTAGGCGACAGGGGGGGGACAGATACGCAGTATTTT. As protein: CSSSLGDRGGTDTQYF.

This chain connects TRBV6-5 to TRBJ2-7, with D perhaps TRBD1 (7 bases). The CDR3 is 15 residues long. Germline lookup yields CDR1 MNHEY and CDR2 SVGAGI. Trimming pared 5 bases from V and 1 base from J, leaving 15 bases between. The CDR3 sequence: CASSPPGGKSYEQYF. The DNA for the CDR3 is TGTGCCAGCAGTCCCCCAGGGGGGAAATCCTACGAGCAGTACTTC.

The chain uses TRBV28 and TRBJ2-1; possible D gene TRBD2, 5 bases. Trimming removed 6 bases from V and 0 bases from J, with 12 bases in between. CDR3 length equals 15 residues. Germline V gene data show CDR1 as MDHEN and CDR2 as SYDVKM. CDR3 DNA sequence: TGTGCCAGCAGGTCGGACTTGAGCTCCTACAATGAGCAGTTCTTC. Amino acid sequence: CASRSDLSSYNEQFF.

The CDR3: CASSPLAGGYNEQFF. For the CDR3, the DNA is TGTGCCAGCAGCCCTCTAGCGGGAGGATACAATGAGCAGTTCTTC. The chain links TRBV11-3 to TRBJ2-1; 11 bases match TRBD2. With 5 bases clipped from V and 4 bases from J, the junction kept 4 bases outside the gene matches. This CDR3 spans 15 amino acids. Germline V gives CDR1 SGHNT, CDR2 YENEEA.

The J gene is TRBJ2-3, the V gene TRBV30; TRBD2 agrees at 8 bases. The CDR3 has 16 residues. The junction had 16 bases not matched to a gene; V was cut back by 5 bases and J by 6 bases. CDR1 and CDR2 from the germline V gene are GTSNPN and SVGIG (reference sequence). The CDR3 loop reads CAWGLTSGMGRDTQYF. The CDR3 bases are TGTGCCTGGGGTTTAACTAGCGGAATGGGTCGGGATACGCAGTATTTT.

This clone showed up just once. The chain joins TRBV19 to TRBJ1-2, with 12 nucleotides matching TRBD1. J gave up 6 bases and V 6 bases, and 17 bases lay outside the gene matches. This CDR3 region has 18 residues. Germline V gene sequence: CDR1 LNHDA, CDR2 SQIVND (reference sequence). CDR3 sequence (DNA): TGTGCCAGTAGCCCGTGGGGACAGGGGGCTCAGATGGTACATGGCTACACCTTC. It is translated as CASSPWGQGAQMVHGYTF.

The CDR3 sequence is CASSYGTSGYNEQFF. In DNA, the CDR3 is TGTGCCAGCAGTTACGGGACTAGCGGCTACAATGAGCAGTTCTTC. J is TRBJ2-1 and V is TRBV6-5, with 11 bases identical to TRBD2. Germline CDR1 MNHEY, CDR2 SVGAGI. V dropped 2 bases and J dropped 3; count of bases not matched to a gene: 0. This CDR3 comprises 15 residues.

The CDR3 loop is CASSYSSGQIGLTQYF. In nucleotides, the CDR3 is TGTGCCAGCAGTTACTCGTCTGGACAGATTGGGTTGACCCAGTACTTC. The gene calls are TRBV6-5 and TRBJ2-5, with D perhaps matching TRBD1 (6 bases). V lost 0 bases and J lost 7, with 18 bases in between. The CDR3 runs to 16 residues. Germline V lookup: CDR1 MNHEY, CDR2 SVGAGI.

The chain joins TRBV2 to TRBJ2-2; 8 bases map to TRBD2. The CDR3 length is 16 residues. Germline CDR1 is SNHLY and CDR2 is FYNNEI. V dropped 4 bases and J dropped 3; count of bases not matched to a gene: 7. CDR3 residues: CASSGVGGRYTGELFF. The CDR3 nucleotides are TGTGCCAGCAGTGGGGTTGGCGGGAGGTACACCGGGGAGCTGTTTTTT.

The chain couples TRBV11-3 to TRBJ2-4, with D unclear. The V gene's germline CDR1 is SGHNT and CDR2 YENEEA. The V end was cut by 0 bases, the J end by 7 bases, with 13 bases between. The length of the CDR3 is 15 residues. CDR3 amino acids: CASSLEGQIANIQYF. The CDR3 nucleotides are TGTGCCAGCAGCTTAGAGGGTCAGATAGCCAACATTCAGTACTTC. Based on the CDR3 plus reference TRBV11-3 and TRBJ2-4, the full variable domain is EAGVVQSPRYKIIEKKQPVAFWCNPISGHNTLYWYLQNLGQGPELLIRYENEEAVDDSQLPKDRFSAERLKGVDSTLKIQPAELGDSAVYLCASSLEGQIANIQYFGAGTRLSVL.

This clone showed up just a few times. The rearrangement joins TRBV7-3 to TRBJ2-5; TRBD2 aligns across 11 bases. Germline V gene data show CDR1 as SGHTA and CDR2 as FQGTGA. The CDR3 consists of 13 residues. V lost 4 bases, J lost 9 bases, and 4 bases stayed unmatched. CDR3 amino acids: CASSSLAGGAQYF. In DNA, the CDR3 is TGTGCCAGCAGCTCTTTAGCGGGAGGGGCCCAGTACTTC.

This clone came up once. This chain links TRBV5-8 with TRBJ2-4, with D possibly matching TRBD2 (5 bases). Germline CDR1 is SGHTS and CDR2 is YDEGEE. Between the trimmed V and J ends, which lost 0 bases and 1 base, there was a span of 8 bases. The CDR3 loop spans 15 amino acids. DNA for the CDR3: TGTGCCAGCAGCTTGGGGACTCTGGCCAAAAACATTCAGTACTTC. This sequence encodes CASSLGTLAKNIQYF.

The V call is TRBV5-4, the J call TRBJ2-1, with D possibly matching TRBD2 (5 bases). Per the germline V gene, CDR1 is SGHNT and CDR2 is YYREEE (reference sequence). The CDR3 contains 15 residues. Trimming shortened V by 6 bases and J by 4 bases, and 17 bases separated the two germline ends. CDR3 residues: CASKEAGRTYNEQFF. The CDR3 nucleotides are TGTGCCAGCAAGGAGGCAGGTCGAACATACAATGAGCAGTTCTTC.

V gene TRBV6-1 combines with J gene TRBJ2-7; no firm D call. The CDR3 is 10 residues long. Trimming pared 6 bases from V and 4 bases from J, leaving 4 bases between. Germline loops: CDR1 MNHNS, CDR2 SASEGT. Here the CDR3 reads CASRQYEQYF. The CDR3 coding sequence is TGTGCCAGCAGACAATACGAGCAGTACTTC.

The V call is TRBV4-1, the J call TRBJ1-2, with a possible D match to TRBD1 (6 bases). The CDR3 spans 15 residues. The germline gives CDR1 MGHRA, CDR2 YSYEKL. Between the trimmed V and J ends, which lost 1 base and 6 bases, there was a span of 15 bases. The CDR3 spells CASSQGEGTINGYTF. As DNA, the CDR3 is TGCGCCAGCAGCCAAGGAGAGGGGACAATTAATGGCTACACCTTC.

The chain recombines TRBV7-2 with TRBJ2-3, with 8 bases that match TRBD2. V was pared by 6 bases and J by 4 bases, with 6 bases of the junction left unmatched. Germline V lookup: CDR1 SGHTA, CDR2 FQGNSA. The CDR3 has 14 residues. The CDR3 nucleotides read TGTGCCAGCAGTCAGCGGGAGTTTGCAGATACGCAGTATTTT. It encodes CASSQREFADTQYF.

This chain uses TRBV4-1 with TRBJ2-7; 7 bases align to TRBD2. V was clipped by 4 bases and J by 4 bases; unmatched bases: 10. The CDR3 has 15 residues. CDR1 MGHRA and CDR2 YSYEKL come from the germline V gene. CDR3 sequence reads: CASSPLLLAEYEQYF. CDR3 nucleotide sequence: TGCGCCAGCAGCCCCCTTCTCCTAGCGGAATACGAGCAGTACTTC.

This clone was recorded a few times. One end of the junction varies from germline; a read error may be responsible. V and J are TRBV7-9 and TRBJ2-7, with TRBD2 matching over 9 bases. CDR1 and CDR2 (germline): SEHNR, FQNEAQ (reference sequence). This CDR3 has 16 residues. The CDR3 loop is CSSSSPLAGISYEQYF. CDR3 nucleotide sequence: TGTTCCAGCAGCTCCCCACTAGCGGGTATCTCCTACGAGCAGTACTTC.

V is TRBV5-1 and J is TRBJ1-1; possibly TRBD1 for D (6 bases). CDR1 SGHRS and CDR2 YFSETQ come from the germline V gene. There are 11 residues in the CDR3. Trimming removed 7 bases from V and 5 bases from J, with 9 bases in between. CDR3 sequence (DNA): TGCGCCAGCCGAGGGGGAACTGAAGCTTTCTTT. This codes for CASRGGTEAFF. Looking up the rest from reference TRBV5-1 and TRBJ1-1 gives the full variable domain: KAGVTQTPRYLIKTRGQQVTLSCSPISGHRSVSWYQQTPGQGLQFLFEYFSETQRNKGNFPGRFSGRQFSNSRSEMNVSTLELGDSALYLCASRGGTEAFFGQGTRLTVV.